This entry features one TCR beta chain sequence. Antigen: not known. CDR1 and CDR2 (germline): MDHEN, SYDVKM. The V gene lost 5 bases and the J gene lost 1 base, with 14 bases spanning the gap. The CDR3 has 16 amino acids. This sample is part of a study of T cell responses to AZD1222 COVID-19 vaccine. Study findings and constraints: Compared with day 0, the breadth and depth of the Spike-specific TCR repertoire rose significantly after two doses of AZD1222. In a largely white British group with more females than males, clonal diversity was possibly underestimated. Spike-spanning, vaccine-associated CD4 TCRs were dominant at 160-218 and 743-854.

Using immunoSEQ multiplex PCR, the repertoire was profiled, and TCRdb retains in-frame clones only, with some absent. The data show around 130,000 clones, about 90% seen once. The chain is built from TRBV28 and TRBJ2-2; no clear D gene. This sequence was found in an adult in good health. This sample comprised peripheral blood, obtained on day 0 of AZD1222 vaccination. The CDR3 sequence: CASSPPGPGNTGELFF. CDR3 DNA sequence: TGTGCCAGCAGTCCACCGGGTCCGGGGAACACCGGGGAGCTGTTTTTT.